The entry below describes one T cell receptor (beta chain). Its antigen is not known. The data are from a study of T cell responses to AZD1222 COVID-19 vaccine. Turning to the study itself: Second-dose recipients at about 4 or about 12 weeks were treated as one pooled group. Study-wide findings and caveats: White British people made up most donors, females outnumbered males, and clonal diversity was possibly underestimated. Unmutated regions of variants are reportedly targeted by nearly half of spike-specific TCRs.

The CDR3 contains 15 residues. After removal of 5 bases from V and 1 base from J, the junction contained 4 bases not matched to a gene. In germline, CDR1 is MRHNA, CDR2 SNTAGT. The data were produced by immunoSEQ multiplex PCR, yet TCRdb's version contains in-frame clones alone and is incomplete. This sample has fewer than 180,000 clones, with 90% to 95% found just once. This specimen was peripheral blood, taken on day 0 of AZD1222 vaccination. V and J are TRBV6-4 and TRBJ2-5; TRBD2 matches 10 bases. The sequence came from an adult in good health. For the CDR3, the DNA is TGTGCCAGCAGTCCTACTAGCGGGACCCAAGAGACCCAGTACTTC. Translation gives CASSPTSGTQETQYF.